The present TCR beta chain was sequenced within a study of spatial heterogeneity in lung cancer. Study background: There were, on average, more than eight raw-read appearances for each unique TCR and UMI combination.

The sample's time point: sample taken at primary tumor resection. Material for sequencing was whole RNA from tumor, nontumor lung or frozen PBMC, left unsorted. More than 70 TRACERx patients with early, untreated non-small cell lung cancer donated samples. Trimming stripped 5 bases from V and 2 bases from J, with 8 bases between. Per germline, CDR1 SEHNR and CDR2 FQNEAQ (reference sequence). The CDR3 is made up of 13 amino acids. A unique molecular identifier was carried by every single TCR cDNA molecule. Each CDR3 protein gets one entry after TCRdb re-called the 5' RACE reads with MiXCR. The sample records roughly 39,000 distinct CDR3 sequences, 6.5% to 8.5% being singletons.

The J gene is TRBJ2-3, the V gene TRBV7-9; D unresolved. The clonotype originates from a female donor with early-stage non-small cell lung cancer. Sequencing used PBMCs, obtained at surgery. In DNA form, the CDR3 reads TGTGCCAGCAGCCACCGGGCCACAGATACGCAGTATTTT. Translated: CASSHRATDTQYF.